This T cell receptor beta chain was found in a study of blood T cell repertoires in COVID-19. Background on the study: Acute and convalescent COVID-19 samples came from the United States, Italy and Spain.

This CDR3 spans 20 amino acids. V gave up 4 bases and J gave up 0 bases, with 25 bases separating them. Germline loops: CDR1 MDHEN, CDR2 SYDVKM. In the original processing: Reference gene primer amplification in the assay estimated nucleated cell counts. TCRdb keeps only in-frame clones here, not all; method: immunoSEQ multiplex PCR. From that table come the V and J calls and clone size; the DNA was used to work out D and trimming. This sample yields 400,000 to 500,000 clones, of which about 88% are seen a single time; 1.4% to 1.5% belongs to the top ten. Participants in the exposed group had met a COVID-19 case in the 2 weeks before joining the study.

The V gene is TRBV28, the J gene TRBJ1-5; D gene unclear. Sequenced sample: PBMCs or T cells enriched from blood (not recorded which). This TCR derives from a woman under 30 who had been exposed to COVID-19. The CDR3 sequence is CASSSPGERIRTYSNQPQHF. The CDR3 nucleotides read TGTGCCAGCAGTTCTCCCGGGGAACGGATTCGAACTTATAGCAATCAGCCCCAGCATTTT.